These T cell receptor beta chains were read from a single sample in a study of T cell repertoires in cytomegalovirus infection. TCRdb analysed the reads with MiXCR anew, one entry per CDR3 protein. The repertoire holds roughly 700,000 distinct CDR3 sequences, with around 31% as singletons. These receptors lack a known antigen. The starting material was cultured PBMCs, obtained from culture after CMV antigen stimulation. The receptors shown here come from a human donor in good health (CMV status not recorded). Some clones in this sample may be carry-over from other donors' samples. The CDR3 runs from the conserved cysteine through the conserved F or W. Each record gives: clone size, D gene, J gene, V gene, CDR3 protein, CDR3 DNA. D genes are given only for firm matches. Rows give clone size only sometimes, using once, few, many, or a class for an expanded clone.

>.|.|TRBJ2-1|TRBV19
CASSKGLPTNEQFF
TGTGCCAGCAGTAAAGGACTGCCGACCAATGAGCAGTTCTTC
>.|.|TRBJ1-2|TRBV5-4
CASSLAIGGPYGYTF
TGTGCCAGCAGCTTAGCGATAGGCGGACCCTATGGCTACACCTTC
>.|.|TRBJ1-1|TRBV5-1
CASSLERQTEAFF
TGCGCCAGCAGCTTGGAAAGACAGACTGAAGCTTTCTTT
>few|.|TRBJ2-3|TRBV28
CASSYPTPGRTDTQYF
TGTGCCAGCAGTTATCCTACTCCGGGCCGCACAGATACGCAGTATTTT
>many|.|TRBJ2-5|TRBV7-2
CASSLVGAGAETQYF
TGTGCCAGCAGCTTAGTGGGGGCGGGCGCTGAGACCCAGTACTTC
>.|.|TRBJ2-1|TRBV7-3
CASSFGEGEQFF
TGTGCCAGCAGCTTCGGAGAGGGTGAGCAGTTCTTC
>.|.|TRBJ2-3|TRBV29-1
CSVLLRGDVDTQYF
TGCAGCGTTTTATTGCGGGGAGACGTCGATACGCAGTATTTT
>.|.|TRBJ2-1|TRBV6-1
CASSEARRVHEQFF
TGTGCCAGCAGTGAAGCGCGTAGGGTACATGAGCAGTTCTTC
>.|TRBD2|TRBJ2-1|TRBV20-1
CSASSLAGGPSYNEQFF
TGCAGTGCTAGCTCACTAGCGGGGGGGCCCTCCTACAATGAGCAGTTCTTC
>.|.|TRBJ1-3|TRBV6-5
CASSYDRSSGNTIYF
TGTGCCAGCAGTTACGACAGGAGCTCTGGAAACACCATATATTTT
>.|.|TRBJ2-7|TRBV2
CASSEQIGGDYEQYF
TGTGCCAGCAGTGAACAAATTGGGGGCGATTACGAGCAGTACTTC
>few|TRBD1|TRBJ2-7|TRBV20-1
CSARSYRGDEQYF
TGCAGTGCTAGATCTTACAGGGGAGACGAGCAGTACTTC
>many|.|TRBJ2-7|TRBV6-6
CASSARDLDYEQYF
TGTGCCAGCAGTGCCCGGGACTTAGACTACGAGCAGTACTTC
>many|.|TRBJ1-3|TRBV7-2
CASSSGTWRDTIYF
TGTGCCAGCAGCTCTGGGACTTGGAGGGACACCATATATTTT
>.|TRBD2|TRBJ2-5|TRBV6-5
CASSYGASGRMKTQYF
TGTGCCAGCAGTTACGGGGCTAGCGGGAGGATGAAGACCCAGTACTTC
>few|.|TRBJ2-1|TRBV12-3/TRBV12-4
CASTPKGDYNEQFF
TGTGCCAGCACCCCGAAGGGGGACTACAATGAGCAGTTCTTC
>many|.|TRBJ2-1|TRBV7-2
CASSRVGPPGNEQFF
TGTGCCAGCAGCCGGGTGGGACCCCCGGGCAATGAGCAGTTCTTC
>.|TRBD1|TRBJ1-2|TRBV10-3
CAISGPGQGTLNYGYTF
TGTGCCATCAGTGGGCCGGGACAGGGTACACTCAACTATGGCTACACCTTC
>.|.|TRBJ2-3|TRBV12-3/TRBV12-4
CASNLTDSLFTDTQYF
TGTGCCAGCAACCTGACAGACTCATTATTCACAGATACGCAGTATTTT
>few|.|TRBJ2-1|TRBV7-8
CASSLEGRDLFEQFF
TGTGCCAGCAGCTTAGAGGGGCGGGACCTCTTCGAGCAGTTCTTC
>.|.|TRBJ1-4|TRBV4-1
CASSEPGIEKLFF
TGCGCCAGCAGCGAGCCGGGAATTGAAAAACTGTTTTTT
>many|.|TRBJ2-1|TRBV7-2
CASSLHGGPYNEQFF
TGTGCCAGCAGCTTACACGGGGGCCCCTACAATGAGCAGTTCTTC
>.|.|TRBJ1-1|TRBV7-9
CASSFPMGYENTEAFF
TGTGCCAGCAGCTTTCCGATGGGTTACGAGAACACTGAAGCTTTCTTT
>.|.|TRBJ1-4|TRBV19
CASSPLLGTNEKLFF
TGTGCCAGTAGCCCTCTTCTCGGTACTAATGAAAAACTGTTTTTT
>few|.|TRBJ1-1|TRBV7-8
CASSLQGVDTNTEAFF
TGTGCCAGCAGCTTACAGGGCGTTGACACGAACACTGAAGCTTTCTTT
>.|.|TRBJ2-1|TRBV15
CATSRDSLVSSYNEQFF
TGTGCCACCAGCAGAGATTCCCTTGTCAGCTCCTACAATGAGCAGTTCTTC
>few|TRBD2|TRBJ2-1|TRBV15
CATSRVLSSGGVLGEQFF
TGTGCCACCAGCAGAGTCTTGTCTAGCGGGGGGGTTTTAGGTGAGCAGTTCTTC
>few|.|TRBJ1-2|TRBV4-1
CASSQGWGAPDGYTF
TGCGCCAGCAGCCAGGGGTGGGGCGCCCCGGATGGCTACACCTTC
>few|.|TRBJ2-7|TRBV11-2
CASSPRGRTYEQYF
TGTGCCAGCAGCCCGAGGGGCAGAACCTACGAGCAGTACTTC
>.|.|TRBJ2-7|TRBV6-6
CASSSGVPSYEQYF
TGTGCCAGCAGTTCCGGGGTCCCCTCCTACGAGCAGTACTTC
>few|TRBD1|TRBJ2-2|TRBV7-9
CASSSSDRGDGELFF
TGTGCCAGCAGCTCTTCGGACAGGGGTGACGGGGAGCTGTTTTTT
>few|.|TRBJ1-1|TRBV20-1
CSARQPNVEAFF
TGCAGTGCTAGACAACCGAACGTTGAAGCTTTCTTT
>.|.|TRBJ2-6|TRBV6-8
CASRRSAGAGANVRTF
TGTGCCAGCAGACGGAGCGCAGGAGCTGGGGCCAACGTCCGGACTTTC
>few|.|TRBJ1-4|TRBV7-2
CASSIQGTTNEKLFF
TGTGCCAGCAGCATACAGGGAACGACTAATGAAAAACTGTTTTTT
>.|.|TRBJ1-5|TRBV10-2
CASQRDQGSSPQHF
TGCGCCAGTCAGCGGGACCAGGGGTCGTCGCCCCAGCATTTT
>.|.|TRBJ2-3|TRBV29-1
CSVVYLGTDTQYF
TGCAGCGTTGTTTATCTTGGCACAGATACGCAGTATTTT
>few|.|TRBJ2-3|TRBV2
CASSEEGQTGTDTQYF
TGTGCCAGCAGTGAAGAAGGACAGACAGGCACAGATACGCAGTATTTT
>.|TRBD1|TRBJ2-7|TRBV7-2
CASSLPDRGPFHF
TGTGCCAGCAGCCTACCGGACAGGGGTCCTTTTCACTTC
>once|.|TRBJ1-4|TRBV4-2
CASSQAAGLSAEKLFF
TGTGCCAGCAGCCAAGCCGCTGGGTTGTCCGCCGAAAAACTGTTTTTT
>many|.|TRBJ2-2|TRBV7-2
CASSRQNTGELFF
TGTGCCAGCAGTAGACAGAACACCGGGGAGCTGTTTTTT
>few|.|TRBJ1-1|TRBV6-2/TRBV6-3
CATKGSVTEAFF
TGTGCCACGAAGGGCTCGGTCACTGAAGCTTTCTTT
>few|.|TRBJ2-2|TRBV28
CASSLPGMTGELFF
TGTGCCAGCAGTTTACCCGGAATGACCGGGGAGCTGTTTTTT
>many|.|TRBJ1-1|TRBV7-2
CASSLEQANTEAFF
TGTGCCAGCAGCTTAGAACAGGCCAACACTGAAGCTTTCTTT
>.|.|TRBJ2-2|TRBV12-3/TRBV12-4
CASKPHGRANTGELFF
TGTGCCAGCAAACCACACGGCCGCGCGAACACCGGGGAGCTGTTTTTT
>few|.|TRBJ1-1|TRBV6-1
CASSLDRQNTEAFF
TGTGCCAGCAGCTTGGACAGACAGAACACTGAAGCTTTCTTT
>once|TRBD1|TRBJ2-1|TRBV9
CASSVQPWGQGYYNEQFF
TGTGCCAGCAGCGTCCAACCCTGGGGACAGGGATACTACAATGAGCAGTTCTTC
>.|.|TRBJ1-1|TRBV12-3/TRBV12-4
CASTQDRFSEAFF
TGTGCCAGCACTCAGGACCGCTTCAGTGAAGCTTTCTTT
>once|.|TRBJ2-5|TRBV6-1
CASSERSRETQYF
TGTGCCAGCAGTGAGAGGAGTAGGGAGACCCAGTACTTC
>few|.|TRBJ2-1|TRBV7-2
CASSFRQSLDNEQFF
TGTGCCAGCAGCTTTCGACAGAGTCTTGACAATGAGCAGTTCTTC
>many|.|TRBJ1-1|TRBV12-3/TRBV12-4
CASSLGQLMNTEAFF
TGTGCCAGCAGCTTAGGGCAGCTCATGAACACTGAAGCTTTCTTT
>few|TRBD2|TRBJ2-1|TRBV4-2
CASSQDLTSGYNEQFF
TGTGCCAGCAGCCAAGACCTGACTAGCGGCTACAATGAGCAGTTCTTC
>few|TRBD2|TRBJ2-5|TRBV13
CASSFGSGKETQYF
TGTGCCAGCAGCTTTGGTAGCGGGAAAGAGACCCAGTACTTC
>.|.|TRBJ1-5|TRBV6-6
CATLKNSNQPQHF
TGTGCCACGCTAAAAAATAGCAATCAGCCCCAGCATTTT
>few|TRBD1|TRBJ2-3|TRBV6-1
CASSAGQGITDTQYF
TGTGCCAGCAGTGCGGGACAGGGGATCACAGATACGCAGTATTTT
>.|.|TRBJ1-6|TRBV28
CASSFWELSYNSPLHF
TGTGCCAGCAGTTTCTGGGAATTAAGCTATAATTCACCCCTCCACTTT
>.|.|TRBJ2-7|TRBV6-1
CASTRRGDNYEQYF
TGTGCCAGCACCCGAAGAGGGGACAACTACGAGCAGTACTTC
>many|.|TRBJ2-7|TRBV7-2
CASSQAGAYEQYF
TGTGCCAGCAGCCAAGCAGGGGCCTACGAGCAGTACTTC
>many|.|TRBJ2-5|TRBV7-2
CASSLAGQQETQYF
TGTGCCAGCAGCTTAGCGGGGCAGCAAGAGACCCAGTACTTC
>many|.|TRBJ2-7|TRBV7-2
CASTPGGRYEQYF
TGTGCCAGCACCCCGGGGGGCCGCTACGAGCAGTACTTC